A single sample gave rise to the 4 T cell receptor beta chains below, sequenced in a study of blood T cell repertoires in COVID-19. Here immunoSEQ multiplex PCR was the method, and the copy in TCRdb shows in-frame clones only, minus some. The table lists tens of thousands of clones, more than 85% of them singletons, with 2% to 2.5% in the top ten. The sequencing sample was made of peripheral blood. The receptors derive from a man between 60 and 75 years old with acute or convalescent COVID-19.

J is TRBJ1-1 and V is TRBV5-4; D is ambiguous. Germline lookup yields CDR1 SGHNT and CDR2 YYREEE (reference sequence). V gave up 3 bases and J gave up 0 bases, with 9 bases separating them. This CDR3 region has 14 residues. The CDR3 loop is CASSSRDLNTEAFF. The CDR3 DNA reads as TGTGCCAGCAGCTCCCGGGATTTGAACACTGAAGCTTTCTTT.

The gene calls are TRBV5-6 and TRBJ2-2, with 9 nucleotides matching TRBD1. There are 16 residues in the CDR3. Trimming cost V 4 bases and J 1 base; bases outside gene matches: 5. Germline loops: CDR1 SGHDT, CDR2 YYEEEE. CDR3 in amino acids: CASSRDRAWNTGELFF. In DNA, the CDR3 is TGTGCCAGCAGCCGGGACAGGGCCTGGAACACCGGGGAGCTGTTTTTT.

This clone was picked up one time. This CDR3 reads CASSLGQGLEGYTF. CDR3 nucleotides: TGTGCCAGCAGCCTAGGACAGGGGCTTGAAGGCTACACCTTC. The V call is TRBV25-1, the J call TRBJ1-2, with 9 bases fitting TRBD1. This CDR3 contains 14 residues. Germline lookup yields CDR1 MGHDK and CDR2 SYGVNS. Trimming cost V 6 bases and J 8 bases; bases outside gene matches: 10.

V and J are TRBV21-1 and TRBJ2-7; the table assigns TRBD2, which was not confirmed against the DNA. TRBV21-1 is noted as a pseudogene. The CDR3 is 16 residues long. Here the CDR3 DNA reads TGTGCCAGCAGCAAAGACAGGCGGGAGGAAGTATACGAGCAGTACTTC. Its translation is CASSKDRREEVYEQYF.